These T cell receptor beta chains were read from a single sample in a study of early T cells in non-severe SARS-CoV-2 infection. TCRdb reprocessed the 5' RACE reads via MiXCR and lists one record per CDR3 protein. Of about 82,000 distinct CDR3 sequences in the sample, around 13% were seen once. Source material: whole blood. These receptors all come from an adult who was a healthcare worker with PCR-confirmed SARS-CoV-2 infection or an uninfected control (not recorded which). Each CDR3 is given with its conserved first and last residue. The order of the fields is D gene, J gene, V gene, clone size, CDR3 DNA, CDR3 protein. A D gene is named only where the DNA matches it firmly. Only some rows state a clone size, as once, few, many or a class for expanded clones.

D gene: .
J gene: TRBJ2-1
V gene: TRBV5-4
clone size: .
CDR3 DNA: TGTGCCAGCAGTTCGGCCTCCAGTTTGAATGAGCAGTTCTTC
CDR3 protein: CASSSASSLNEQFF

D gene: .
J gene: TRBJ1-2
V gene: TRBV7-8
clone size: many
CDR3 DNA: TGTGCCAGCAGCCCGACCTTGGGGGGCGATGGCTACACCTTC
CDR3 protein: CASSPTLGGDGYTF

D gene: .
J gene: TRBJ1-6
V gene: TRBV27
clone size: .
CDR3 DNA: TGTGCCAGCAGTTCCCTTTCCCGGACGGCGAGCTCCTATAATTCACCCCTCCACTTT
CDR3 protein: CASSSLSRTASSYNSPLHF

D gene: .
J gene: TRBJ2-7
V gene: TRBV19
clone size: few
CDR3 DNA: TGTGCCAGTAGTATGCTGACACAGGGATCCTACGAGCAGTACTTC
CDR3 protein: CASSMLTQGSYEQYF

D gene: .
J gene: TRBJ1-1
V gene: TRBV7-2
clone size: .
CDR3 DNA: TGTGCCAGCAGCTCCTTCCCGCCGGGGGAAGCTTTCTTT
CDR3 protein: CASSSFPPGEAFF

D gene: TRBD1
J gene: TRBJ2-1
V gene: TRBV6-5
clone size: few
CDR3 DNA: TGTGCCAGCAGTTCCCTGCGCAGGGGGCCCTACAATGAGCAGTTCTTC
CDR3 protein: CASSSLRRGPYNEQFF

D gene: .
J gene: TRBJ2-6
V gene: TRBV6-5
clone size: .
CDR3 DNA: TGTGCCAGCAGCTCTGGGGCCAACGTCCTGACTTTC
CDR3 protein: CASSSGANVLTF

D gene: .
J gene: TRBJ1-2
V gene: TRBV12-3/TRBV12-4
clone size: many
CDR3 DNA: TGTGCCAGCAGTTTAGGGCCTAACTATGGCTACACCTTC
CDR3 protein: CASSLGPNYGYTF

D gene: TRBD1
J gene: TRBJ1-2
V gene: TRBV10-3
clone size: few
CDR3 DNA: TGTGCCATCAGTGTTCTCTCGGGACAGTCCAACTATGGCTACACCTTC
CDR3 protein: CAISVLSGQSNYGYTF

D gene: TRBD2
J gene: TRBJ2-1
V gene: TRBV5-1
clone size: many
CDR3 DNA: TGCGCCAGCAGCCGAGGGCAACTAGCGGGAGACAATGAGCAGTTCTTC
CDR3 protein: CASSRGQLAGDNEQFF

D gene: .
J gene: TRBJ2-7
V gene: TRBV6-5
clone size: medium-sized
CDR3 DNA: TGTGCCAGCAGTTATAGGAGGACCTACGAGCAGTACTTC
CDR3 protein: CASSYRRTYEQYF

D gene: .
J gene: TRBJ2-7
V gene: TRBV2
clone size: many
CDR3 DNA: TGTGCCAGCAGCTGGATGATCGACAGCCGCTCCTACGAGCAGTACTTC
CDR3 protein: CASSWMIDSRSYEQYF

D gene: TRBD1
J gene: TRBJ2-1
V gene: TRBV6-1
clone size: .
CDR3 DNA: TGTGCCAGCAGGGGGATAGGGACAGGGATAAACAATGAGCAGTTCTTC
CDR3 protein: CASRGIGTGINNEQFF

D gene: TRBD1
J gene: TRBJ2-1
V gene: TRBV3-1
clone size: .
CDR3 DNA: TGTGCCAGCAGCCGCTGGACAGGGGCGGGTTTCGATGAGCAGTTCTTC
CDR3 protein: CASSRWTGAGFDEQFF

D gene: .
J gene: TRBJ1-2
V gene: TRBV14
clone size: many
CDR3 DNA: TGTGCCAGCAGCCAAGATACGGACAGCTATGGCTACACCTTC
CDR3 protein: CASSQDTDSYGYTF

D gene: .
J gene: TRBJ1-2
V gene: TRBV7-2
clone size: many
CDR3 DNA: TGTGCCAGCAGCTTAGAGATCGGGGTAGACGGCTACACCTTC
CDR3 protein: CASSLEIGVDGYTF

D gene: TRBD1
J gene: TRBJ2-3
V gene: TRBV2
clone size: few
CDR3 DNA: TGTGCCAGCAGTGAATTGGGACAGACGCAGTATTTT
CDR3 protein: CASSELGQTQYF

D gene: .
J gene: TRBJ1-1
V gene: TRBV6-6
clone size: many
CDR3 DNA: TGTGCCAGCAGTTACGGTCGACATATGTCCACTGAAGCTTTCTTT
CDR3 protein: CASSYGRHMSTEAFF

D gene: .
J gene: TRBJ2-5
V gene: TRBV4-1
clone size: .
CDR3 DNA: TGCGCCAGCAGCCACGGGGATGGGTACCGAGAGACCCAGTACTTC
CDR3 protein: CASSHGDGYRETQYF

D gene: .
J gene: TRBJ2-2
V gene: TRBV13
clone size: many
CDR3 DNA: TGTGCCAGCAGACAAGGGACCACCGGGGAGCTGTTTTTT
CDR3 protein: CASRQGTTGELFF

D gene: .
J gene: TRBJ1-5
V gene: TRBV4-1
clone size: few
CDR3 DNA: TGCGCCAGCAGCCAAGTCGGAACAGGGCTCTATAGCAATCAGCCCCAGCATTTT
CDR3 protein: CASSQVGTGLYSNQPQHF

D gene: .
J gene: TRBJ2-7
V gene: TRBV27
clone size: many
CDR3 DNA: TGTGCCAGCAGTCCCATAAAATCGACAGGAAGGGGTTACGAGCAGTACTTC
CDR3 protein: CASSPIKSTGRGYEQYF

D gene: .
J gene: TRBJ2-1
V gene: TRBV5-1
clone size: many
CDR3 DNA: TGCGCCAGCAGCTTCGGGTACGGCAATGAGCAGTTCTTC
CDR3 protein: CASSFGYGNEQFF

D gene: TRBD1
J gene: TRBJ1-1
V gene: TRBV20-1
clone size: .
CDR3 DNA: TGCAGTGCTAGACCCCTGGCAGGGGGCACTGAAGCTTTCTTT
CDR3 protein: CSARPLAGGTEAFF

D gene: TRBD2
J gene: TRBJ2-7
V gene: TRBV12-3/TRBV12-4
clone size: .
CDR3 DNA: TGTGCCAGCAGCCCGGCGGGACTAGCAGCGGACTACGAGCAGTACTTC
CDR3 protein: CASSPAGLAADYEQYF

D gene: .
J gene: TRBJ2-5
V gene: TRBV6-5
clone size: many
CDR3 DNA: TGTGCCAGCAGCGACAGGAGGTACCAAGAGACCCAGTACTTC
CDR3 protein: CASSDRRYQETQYF

D gene: TRBD1
J gene: TRBJ2-7
V gene: TRBV20-1
clone size: .
CDR3 DNA: TGCAGTGCCTCCGGGACAGGGTTTGGGTCTTCCTACGAGCAGTACTTC
CDR3 protein: CSASGTGFGSSYEQYF

D gene: .
J gene: TRBJ2-7
V gene: TRBV24-1
clone size: .
CDR3 DNA: TGTGCCACCAGTGATTCCTCAGAAGGGGACGAGCAGTACTTC
CDR3 protein: CATSDSSEGDEQYF

D gene: TRBD1
J gene: TRBJ1-6
V gene: TRBV28
clone size: few
CDR3 DNA: TGTGCCAGCAGCCCGGACAGGGGGCTCCCCCTCCACTTT
CDR3 protein: CASSPDRGLPLHF

D gene: .
J gene: TRBJ2-1
V gene: TRBV6-1
clone size: many
CDR3 DNA: TGTGCCAGCAGTGAATTTCGACGGAAGAGCTCCTACAATGAGCAGTTCTTC
CDR3 protein: CASSEFRRKSSYNEQFF

D gene: .
J gene: TRBJ2-7
V gene: TRBV6-5
clone size: many
CDR3 DNA: TGTGCCAGCAGTTACGACTCTCCAAGGGGGAGCTCCTACGAGCAGTACTTC
CDR3 protein: CASSYDSPRGSSYEQYF

D gene: .
J gene: TRBJ1-6
V gene: TRBV7-8
clone size: .
CDR3 DNA: TGTGCCAGCAGCCCCATCGTTAGTTCACCCCTCCACTTT
CDR3 protein: CASSPIVSSPLHF